These 23 T cell receptor beta chains share one sample of origin, sequenced in a study of blood T cell repertoires in COVID-19. Method: immunoSEQ multiplex PCR; TCRdb's copy keeps in-frame clones and lacks some. Here the sample spans more than 250,000 clones, around 83% being singletons. Sequencing was performed on PBMCs or T cells enriched from blood (not recorded which). The receptors here all came from a man aged 35-49 years who had been exposed to COVID-19.

Comment on this clone: Other DNA variants within this sample encode the same CDR3. J is TRBJ2-7 and V is TRBV9; possible D gene TRBD1, 6 bases. The CDR3 covers 14 residues. V lost 2 bases and J 3 bases, leaving 12 bases between the germline ends. Per the germline V gene, CDR1 is SGDLS and CDR2 is YYNGEE. The CDR3 reads CASSVGGRGYEQYF. CDR3 nucleotide sequence: TGTGCCAGCAGCGTTGGCGGCAGGGGCTACGAGCAGTACTTC.

The V gene is TRBV10-2, the J gene TRBJ2-7; weak D call: TRBD1 (5 bases). Trimming cost V 3 bases and J 0 bases, with 12 bases left between them. The CDR3 consists of 15 residues. Germline lookup yields CDR1 WSHSY and CDR2 SAAADI. CDR3 loop: CASSDQGFFSYEQYF. CDR3 DNA sequence: TGCGCCAGCAGTGACCAGGGCTTCTTCTCCTACGAGCAGTACTTC.

The chain recombines TRBV10-1 with TRBJ2-7; 9 positions agree with TRBD1. Unmatched junction bases numbered 10, after V lost 1 base and J lost 3 bases. CDR3 size: 17 residues. The V gene's germline CDR1 is WNHNN and CDR2 SYGVQD (reference sequence). The CDR3 region is CASSEFVTGQGVYEQYF. CDR3 bases: TGCGCCAGCAGTGAGTTCGTGACGGGACAGGGAGTCTACGAGCAGTACTTC.

The V gene is TRBV19, the J gene TRBJ2-1, with D perhaps TRBD2 (6 bases). CDR3 length equals 13 residues. Trimming cost V 7 bases and J 5 bases, with 12 bases left between them. Germline V gene sequence: CDR1 LNHDA, CDR2 SQIVND (reference sequence). CDR3 region: CASNQPGDNEQFF. DNA for the CDR3: TGTGCCAGTAACCAACCGGGGGACAATGAGCAGTTCTTC. Variable domain in full (rest from reference TRBV19 and TRBJ2-1): DGGITQSPKYLFRKEGQNVTLSCEQNLNHDAMYWYRQDPGQGLRLIYYSQIVNDFQKGDIAEGYSVSREKKESFPLTVTSAQKNPTAFYLCASNQPGDNEQFFGPGTRLTVL.

The rearrangement joins TRBV2 to TRBJ1-1; D gene unclear. This CDR3 has 11 residues. Germline assignment: CDR1 SNHLY and CDR2 FYNNEI. Trimming stripped 10 bases from V and 4 bases from J, with 10 bases between. The CDR3 DNA is TGTGCCAACCTCCGGGGCACTGAAGCTTTCTTT. This gives the protein CANLRGTEAFF.

The gene calls are TRBV21-1 and TRBJ2-7; the listed D gene, TRBD2, was not tested against the DNA. TRBV21-1 is a known pseudogene. The CDR3 is 15 amino acids. The CDR3 region is CASSKGGLAGEEQYF. The DNA for the CDR3 is TGTGCCAGCAGCAAAGGGGGACTAGCGGGAGAAGAGCAGTACTTC.

The genes are TRBV5-1 and TRBJ2-7; a weak D match, TRBD2 (6 bases). CDR3 length equals 14 residues. Germline V gives CDR1 SGHRS, CDR2 YFSETQ. The ends were cut back, 2 bases at V and 5 bases at J, with 14 bases in the middle. The DNA for the CDR3 is TGCGCCAGCAGCTTCTCGCCCTGGGGGGACGAGCAGTACTTC. Translated: CASSFSPWGDEQYF.

The chain combines TRBV6-5 with TRBJ2-7; 7 bases fit TRBD2. The trim removed 4 bases at V and 3 bases at J, leaving 6 bases unmatched. Germline CDR1 reads MNHEY; CDR2 reads SVGAGI. This CDR3 spans 14 amino acids. This CDR3 reads CASSSREGIYEQYF. DNA of the CDR3: TGTGCCAGCAGTTCCAGGGAGGGGATCTACGAGCAGTACTTC.

This clone was detected once. The V gene is TRBV5-6, the J gene TRBJ1-4, with a tentative D call TRBD1 (6 bases). The CDR3 is made up of 16 amino acids. The germline V and J ends were trimmed by 0 bases and 4 bases, with 13 bases remaining between them. CDR1 and CDR2 from the germline V gene are SGHDT and YYEEEE. This chain's CDR3 is CASSLARGQNNEKLFF. Written as DNA, the CDR3 is TGTGCCAGCAGCTTGGCCCGCGGACAGAATAATGAAAAACTGTTTTTT.

This chain connects TRBV5-1 to TRBJ2-2; the D gene is possibly TRBD1 (6 bases). V lost 2 bases and J 1 base, leaving 15 bases between the germline ends. Germline V gene lookup returns CDR1 SGHRS and CDR2 YFSETQ. The CDR3 runs 17 residues. CDR3 sequence: CASSLRKPGQNTGELFF. The CDR3 nucleotides read TGCGCCAGCAGCTTACGAAAACCGGGACAGAACACCGGGGAGCTGTTTTTT.

The J gene is TRBJ2-7, the V gene TRBV21-1; TRBD2 is taken as the D call from the table, unchecked against the DNA. TRBV21-1 is termed a pseudogene. The CDR3 loop spans 13 amino acids. The CDR3 DNA reads as TGTGCCAGCAGCAAAGCCCTATTATACGAGCAGTACTTC. It encodes CASSKALLYEQYF.

This clone was counted between two and nine times. The chain has TRBV11-2 and TRBJ2-2; perhaps TRBD2 as D (6 bases). Germline lookup yields CDR1 SGHAT and CDR2 FQNNGV. CDR3 size: 16 residues. V was pared by 7 bases and J by 0 bases, with 15 bases between. The CDR3 sequence is CASNRGTNPNTGELFF. Written as DNA, the CDR3 is TGTGCCAGCAACCGGGGGACCAACCCGAACACCGGGGAGCTGTTTTTT.

A word on this clone: A junction boundary mismatches the germline segment, possibly from a read error. The rearrangement joins TRBV5-4 to TRBJ2-1; TRBD2 matches 12 bases. The CDR3 covers 12 residues. CDR1 SGHNT and CDR2 YYREEE come from the germline V gene (reference sequence). CDR3 region: CASSTGLAGLIF. For the CDR3, the DNA is TGTGCCAGCAGCACGGGACTAGCGGGCTTGATCTTC.

The J gene is TRBJ2-1, the V gene TRBV13; 7 nucleotides agree with TRBD2. Germline CDR1 is PRHDT and CDR2 is FYEKMQ (reference sequence). V trimming: 1 base; J trimming: 0 bases; junction bases outside the gene matches: 3. The CDR3 runs 16 residues. The CDR3 bases are TGTGCCAGCAGCTTAGCCCGGGAGGACTCCTACAATGAGCAGTTCTTC. It codes for CASSLAREDSYNEQFF.

This clone was seen just once. The gene calls are TRBV2 and TRBJ1-6, with D possibly TRBD1 on 6 matching bases. This CDR3 region has 16 residues. V was pared by 6 bases and J by 7 bases, with 19 bases between. Per the germline V gene, CDR1 is SNHLY and CDR2 is FYNNEI. In DNA form, the CDR3 reads TGTGCCAGCAGGCGGGCCCCGGGACAAACAAATTCACCCCTCCACTTT. It is translated as CASRRAPGQTNSPLHF.

This clone was seen at least ten times. The DNA of the CDR3 is TGTGCCAGCAGTCCCTTTGGGGAGGCTGTGGACATTCAGTACTTC. Amino acids: CASSPFGEAVDIQYF. V gene TRBV6-5 combines with J gene TRBJ2-4; perhaps TRBD2 as D (6 bases). The CDR3 is 15 amino acids. Trimming removed 5 bases from V and 8 bases from J, with 19 bases in between. Germline CDR1 and CDR2: MNHEY and SVGAGI.

The chain is built from TRBV9 and TRBJ1-1; 7 bases map to TRBD1. CDR3 length: 13 amino acids. The germline CDR1 and CDR2 sequences are SGDLS and YYNGEE. With V trimmed by 9 bases and J by 2 bases, 7 bases remained unmatched. The CDR3 sequence is CATQGTANTEAFF. CDR3 bases: TGTGCCACCCAAGGGACAGCTAACACTGAAGCTTTCTTT. The full variable domain, completed using reference TRBV9 and TRBJ1-1, is DSGVTQTPKHLITATGQRVTLRCSPRSGDLSVYWYQQSLDQGLQFLIQYYNGEERAKGNILERFSAQQFPDLHSELNLSSLELGDSALYFCATQGTANTEAFFGQGTRLTVV.

The chain uses TRBV2 and TRBJ1-2; 10 bases line up with TRBD1. Germline lookup yields CDR1 SNHLY and CDR2 FYNNEI. The J segment lost 7 bases and the V segment lost 5 bases, leaving 7 bases of the junction unmatched. The CDR3 sequence is 14 residues long. CDR3 loop: CASSKGQGMGGYTF. CDR3 in DNA: TGTGCCAGCAGTAAGGGACAGGGGATGGGTGGCTACACCTTC.

The chain recombines TRBV9 with TRBJ2-1, with 7 bases fitting TRBD2. V gave up 2 bases and J gave up 0 bases; unmatched junction bases: 5. The CDR3 runs to 16 residues. In germline, CDR1 is SGDLS, CDR2 YYNGEE. The CDR3 protein is CASSVAGVLSYNEQFF. CDR3 DNA: TGTGCCAGCAGCGTGGCGGGAGTCCTCTCCTACAATGAGCAGTTCTTC.

This clone was counted once. The chain links TRBV18 to TRBJ1-2, with TRBD1 matching over 7 bases. Germline CDR1 KGHSH, CDR2 LQKENI. J lost 8 bases, V lost 6 bases, and 15 bases had no gene match. This CDR3 comprises 15 residues. The CDR3 DNA sequence: TGTGCCAGCTCCTCGGGACAGCCCAGCATGGTGGGCTACACCTTC. Protein sequence: CASSSGQPSMVGYTF.

The rearrangement joins TRBV2 to TRBJ1-1; D is perhaps TRBD1 (6 bases). CDR1 SNHLY and CDR2 FYNNEI come from the germline V gene. This CDR3 has 13 residues. V lost 7 bases and J 5 bases, leaving 14 bases between the germline ends. This chain's CDR3 is CASIRETGTEAFF. CDR3 DNA sequence: TGTGCCAGCATCCGGGAAACAGGGACTGAAGCTTTCTTT.

This chain uses TRBV30 with TRBJ2-1, with D possibly matching TRBD2 (6 bases). The CDR3 has 14 residues. Germline assignment: CDR1 GTSNPN and CDR2 SVGIG (reference sequence). The V end lost 5 bases, the J end lost 5 bases, and 16 bases lay between the germline ends. This CDR3 reads CAWEGLTPNNEQFF. The CDR3 DNA reads as TGTGCCTGGGAAGGACTAACCCCCAACAATGAGCAGTTCTTC.

The chain has TRBV5-6 and TRBJ1-6, with D unresolved. Germline CDR1 is SGHDT and CDR2 is YYEEEE. The CDR3 is 13 amino acids. V lost 4 bases to trimming and J lost 6 bases, with 8 bases between them. CDR3 in DNA: TGTGCCAGCAGCCCTCAGGTTAATTCACCCCTCCACTTT. This translates into CASSPQVNSPLHF.